This T cell receptor beta chain is from a study of T cell responses to AZD1222 COVID-19 vaccine. The overall study: Second-dose schedules of about 4 or about 12 weeks were combined.

The CDR3 contains 16 residues. Germline V gene sequence: CDR1 MRHNA, CDR2 SNTAGT. V shed 3 bases and J 4 bases; nucleotides not matched to a gene: 8. The data were produced by immunoSEQ multiplex PCR, yet TCRdb's version contains in-frame clones alone and is incomplete. The sample records around 79,000 clones, around 89% being singletons. In this sample, this clone turned up a few times. Its antigen is undetermined. Study conclusions and caveats: Reports say nearly half of spike-specific TCRs go after unmutated variant regions. Scientists sampled the repertoires only once the peak T cell response had passed. Clonal diversity may have been underestimated, and the donors were mostly white British, with more females than males.

The source is an adult in good health. This sample comprised peripheral blood, obtained on day 0 of AZD1222 vaccination. The V and J genes are TRBV6-4 and TRBJ2-3; 9 bases are shared with TRBD2. The CDR3 loop is CASSDGAGGPSDTQYF. CDR3 coding DNA: TGTGCCAGCAGTGATGGGGCGGGAGGGCCTTCAGATACGCAGTATTTT.